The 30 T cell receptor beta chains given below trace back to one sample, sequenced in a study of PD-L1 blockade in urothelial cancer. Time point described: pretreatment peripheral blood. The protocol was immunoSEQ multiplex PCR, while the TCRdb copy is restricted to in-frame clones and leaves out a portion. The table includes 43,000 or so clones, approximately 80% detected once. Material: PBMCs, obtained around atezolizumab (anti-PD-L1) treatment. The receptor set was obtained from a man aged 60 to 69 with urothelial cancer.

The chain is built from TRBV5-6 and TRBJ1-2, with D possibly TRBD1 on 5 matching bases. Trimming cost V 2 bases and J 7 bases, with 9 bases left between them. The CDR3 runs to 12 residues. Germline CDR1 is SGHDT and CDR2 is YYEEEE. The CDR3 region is CASSLGASGYTF. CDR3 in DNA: TGTGCCAGCAGCTTAGGGGCGAGTGGCTACACCTTC.

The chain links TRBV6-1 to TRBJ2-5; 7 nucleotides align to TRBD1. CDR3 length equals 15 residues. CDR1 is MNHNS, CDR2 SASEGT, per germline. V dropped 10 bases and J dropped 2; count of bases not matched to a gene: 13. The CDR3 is CATQRKGANQETQYF. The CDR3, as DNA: TGTGCCACCCAACGTAAGGGGGCTAATCAAGAGACCCAGTACTTC.

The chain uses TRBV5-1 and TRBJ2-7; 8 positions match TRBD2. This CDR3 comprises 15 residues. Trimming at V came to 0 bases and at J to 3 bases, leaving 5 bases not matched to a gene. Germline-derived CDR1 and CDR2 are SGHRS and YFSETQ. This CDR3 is CASSLESGRIYEQYF. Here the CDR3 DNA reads TGCGCCAGCAGCTTGGAGAGCGGGAGAATCTACGAGCAGTACTTC.

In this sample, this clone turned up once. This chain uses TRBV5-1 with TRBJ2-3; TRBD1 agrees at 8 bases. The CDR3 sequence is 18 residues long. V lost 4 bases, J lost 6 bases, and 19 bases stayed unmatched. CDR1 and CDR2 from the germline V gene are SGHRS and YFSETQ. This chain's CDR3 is CASSPGFGTGRIGDTQYF. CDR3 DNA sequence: TGCGCCAGCAGCCCGGGATTCGGGACAGGTCGCATTGGGGATACGCAGTATTTT.

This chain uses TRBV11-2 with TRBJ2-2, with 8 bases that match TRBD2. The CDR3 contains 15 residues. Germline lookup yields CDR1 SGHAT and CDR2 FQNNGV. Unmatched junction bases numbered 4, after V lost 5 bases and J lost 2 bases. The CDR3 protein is CASSSGSLNTGELFF. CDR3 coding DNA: TGTGCCAGCAGCAGCGGGAGCCTAAACACCGGGGAGCTGTTTTTT.

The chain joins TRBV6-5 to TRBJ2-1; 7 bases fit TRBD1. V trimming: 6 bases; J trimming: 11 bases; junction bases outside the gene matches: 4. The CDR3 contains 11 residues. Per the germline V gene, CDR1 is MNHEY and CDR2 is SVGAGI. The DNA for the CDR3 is TGTGCCAGCAGAAGACAGGGCAAGCAGTTCTTC. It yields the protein CASRRQGKQFF.

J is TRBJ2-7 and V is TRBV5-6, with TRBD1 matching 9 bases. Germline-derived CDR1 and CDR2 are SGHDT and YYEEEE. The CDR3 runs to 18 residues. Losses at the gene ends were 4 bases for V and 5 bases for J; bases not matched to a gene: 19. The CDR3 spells CASSSPSDRGLSLNEQYF. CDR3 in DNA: TGTGCCAGCAGCAGCCCTTCGGACAGGGGTCTATCGTTGAACGAGCAGTACTTC. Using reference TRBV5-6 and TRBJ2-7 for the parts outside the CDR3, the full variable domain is DAGVTQSPTHLIKTRGQQVTLRCSPKSGHDTVSWYQQALGQGPQFIFQYYEEEERQRGNFPDRFSGHQFPNYSSELNVNALLLGDSALYLCASSSPSDRGLSLNEQYFGPGTRLTVT.

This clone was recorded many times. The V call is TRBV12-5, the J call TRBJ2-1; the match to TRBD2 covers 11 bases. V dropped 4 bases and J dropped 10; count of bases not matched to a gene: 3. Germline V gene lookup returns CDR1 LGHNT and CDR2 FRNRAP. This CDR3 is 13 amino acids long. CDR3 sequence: CASGSLAGGEQFF. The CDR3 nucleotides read TGTGCTAGTGGTTCGCTAGCGGGAGGCGAGCAGTTCTTC.

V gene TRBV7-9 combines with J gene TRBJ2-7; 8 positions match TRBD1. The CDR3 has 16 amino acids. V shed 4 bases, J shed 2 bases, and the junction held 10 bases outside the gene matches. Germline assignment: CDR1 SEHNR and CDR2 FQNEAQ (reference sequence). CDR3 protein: CASSSGQVARPYEQYF. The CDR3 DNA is TGTGCCAGCAGCTCGGGACAGGTAGCCCGACCCTACGAGCAGTACTTC.

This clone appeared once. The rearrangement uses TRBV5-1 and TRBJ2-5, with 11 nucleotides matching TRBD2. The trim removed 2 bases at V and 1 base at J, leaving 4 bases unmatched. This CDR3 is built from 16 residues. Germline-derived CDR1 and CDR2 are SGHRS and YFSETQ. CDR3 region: CASSLATSGSQETQYF. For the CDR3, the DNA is TGCGCCAGCAGCTTAGCCACTAGCGGGAGCCAAGAGACCCAGTACTTC.

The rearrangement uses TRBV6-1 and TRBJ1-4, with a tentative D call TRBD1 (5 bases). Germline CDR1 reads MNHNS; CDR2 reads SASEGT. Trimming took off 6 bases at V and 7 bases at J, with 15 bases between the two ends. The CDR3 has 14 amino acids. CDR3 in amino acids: CASRLTGPGEKLFF. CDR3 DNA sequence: TGTGCCAGCAGACTTACAGGACCTGGTGAAAAACTGTTTTTT.

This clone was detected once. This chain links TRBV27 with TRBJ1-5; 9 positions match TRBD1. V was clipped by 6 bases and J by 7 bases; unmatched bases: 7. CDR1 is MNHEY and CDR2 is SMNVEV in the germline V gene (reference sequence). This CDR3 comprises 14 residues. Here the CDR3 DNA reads TGTGCCAGCAGCTTGGGACAGGGCTACCAGCCCCAGCATTTT. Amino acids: CASSLGQGYQPQHF.

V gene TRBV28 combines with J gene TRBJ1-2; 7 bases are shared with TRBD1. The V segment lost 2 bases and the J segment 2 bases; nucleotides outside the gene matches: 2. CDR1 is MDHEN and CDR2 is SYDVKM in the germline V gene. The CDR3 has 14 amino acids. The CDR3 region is CASSLPTGNYGYTF. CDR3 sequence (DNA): TGTGCCAGCAGTTTACCGACAGGGAACTATGGCTACACCTTC.

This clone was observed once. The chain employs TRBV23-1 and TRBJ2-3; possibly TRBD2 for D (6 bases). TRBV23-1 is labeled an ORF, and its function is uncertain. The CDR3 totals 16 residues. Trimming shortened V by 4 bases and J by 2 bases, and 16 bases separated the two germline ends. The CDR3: CASSRLLGRATDTQYF. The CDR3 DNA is TGCGCCAGCAGTCGCCTACTCGGGAGAGCCACAGATACGCAGTATTTT.

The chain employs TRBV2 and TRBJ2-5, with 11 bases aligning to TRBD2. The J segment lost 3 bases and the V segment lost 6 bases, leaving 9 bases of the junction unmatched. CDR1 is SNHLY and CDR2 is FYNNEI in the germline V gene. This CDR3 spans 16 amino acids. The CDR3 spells CASRPGLAGLKETQYF. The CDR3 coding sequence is TGTGCCAGCAGGCCAGGACTAGCGGGCCTTAAAGAGACCCAGTACTTC.

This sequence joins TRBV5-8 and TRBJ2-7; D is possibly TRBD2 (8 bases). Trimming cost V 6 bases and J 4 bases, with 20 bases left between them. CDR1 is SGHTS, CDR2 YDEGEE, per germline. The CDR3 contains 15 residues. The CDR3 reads CASTRAGGQPYEQYF. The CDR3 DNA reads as TGTGCCAGCACCCGCGCGGGGGGACAGCCTTACGAGCAGTACTTC.

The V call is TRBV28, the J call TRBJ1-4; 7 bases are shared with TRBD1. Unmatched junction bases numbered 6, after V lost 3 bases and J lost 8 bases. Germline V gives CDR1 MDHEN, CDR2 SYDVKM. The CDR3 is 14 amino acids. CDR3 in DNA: TGTGCCAGCAGTTTTGAAGGGGGCAACGAAAAACTGTTTTTT. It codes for CASSFEGGNEKLFF.

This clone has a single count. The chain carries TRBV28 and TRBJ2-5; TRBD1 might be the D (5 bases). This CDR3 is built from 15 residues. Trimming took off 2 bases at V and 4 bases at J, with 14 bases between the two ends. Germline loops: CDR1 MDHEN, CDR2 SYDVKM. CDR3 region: CASSLRGRVRETQYF. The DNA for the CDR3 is TGTGCCAGCAGTTTAAGAGGCAGGGTGAGAGAGACCCAGTACTTC.

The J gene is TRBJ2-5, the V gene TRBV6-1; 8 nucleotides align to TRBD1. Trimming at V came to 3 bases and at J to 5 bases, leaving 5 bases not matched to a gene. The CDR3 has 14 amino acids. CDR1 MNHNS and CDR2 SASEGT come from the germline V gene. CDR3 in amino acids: CASSDRDRRETQYF. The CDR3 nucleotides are TGTGCCAGCAGTGACCGGGACAGGAGGGAGACCCAGTACTTC.

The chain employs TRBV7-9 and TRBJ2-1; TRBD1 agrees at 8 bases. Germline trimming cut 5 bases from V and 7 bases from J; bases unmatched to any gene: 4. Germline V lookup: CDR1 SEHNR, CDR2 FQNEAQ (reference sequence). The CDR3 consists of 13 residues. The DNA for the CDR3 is TGTGCCAGCAGCCTCACAGGGGGGAATGAGCAGTTCTTC. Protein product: CASSLTGGNEQFF.

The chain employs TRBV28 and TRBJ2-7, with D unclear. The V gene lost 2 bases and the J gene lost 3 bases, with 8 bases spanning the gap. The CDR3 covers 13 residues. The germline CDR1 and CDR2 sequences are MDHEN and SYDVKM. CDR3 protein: CASSLPQDYEQYF. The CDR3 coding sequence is TGTGCCAGCAGTTTACCGCAGGACTACGAGCAGTACTTC.

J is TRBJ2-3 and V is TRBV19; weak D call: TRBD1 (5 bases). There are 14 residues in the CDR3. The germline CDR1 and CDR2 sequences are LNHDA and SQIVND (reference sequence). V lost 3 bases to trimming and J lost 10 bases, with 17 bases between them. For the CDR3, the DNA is TGTGCCAGTAGTATGGTGGGCGCAGGGCAAGCGCAGTATTTT. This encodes CASSMVGAGQAQYF.

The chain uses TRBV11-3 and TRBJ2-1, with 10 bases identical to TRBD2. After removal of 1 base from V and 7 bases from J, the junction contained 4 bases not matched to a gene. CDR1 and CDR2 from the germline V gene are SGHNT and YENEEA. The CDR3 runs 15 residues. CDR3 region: CASSLGASGRNEQFF. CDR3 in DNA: TGTGCCAGCAGCTTAGGGGCTAGCGGGAGAAATGAGCAGTTCTTC. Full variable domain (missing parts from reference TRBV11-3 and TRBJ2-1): EAGVVQSPRYKIIEKKQPVAFWCNPISGHNTLYWYLQNLGQGPELLIRYENEEAVDDSQLPKDRFSAERLKGVDSTLKIQPAELGDSAVYLCASSLGASGRNEQFFGPGTRLTVL.

This chain's CDR3 is CASSPSDRDHQPQHF. The DNA of the CDR3 is TGTGCCAGCAGTCCGTCGGACAGGGATCATCAGCCCCAGCATTTT. This sequence joins TRBV28 and TRBJ1-5, with TRBD1 matching over 8 bases. CDR3 length equals 15 residues. Germline V gene data show CDR1 as MDHEN and CDR2 as SYDVKM. Trimming took 5 bases from V and 5 from J; bases not matched to a gene: 8.

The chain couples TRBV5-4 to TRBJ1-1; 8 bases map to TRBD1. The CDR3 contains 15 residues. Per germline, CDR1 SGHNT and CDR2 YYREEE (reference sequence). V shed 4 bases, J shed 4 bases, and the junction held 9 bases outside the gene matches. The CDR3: CASSDGTGGFTEAFF. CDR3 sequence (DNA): TGTGCCAGCAGCGATGGGACAGGAGGGTTCACTGAAGCTTTCTTT.

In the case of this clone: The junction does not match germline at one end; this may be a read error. CDR3 region: CASSLGLAGVETQYF. CDR3 in DNA: TGTGCTAGCAGCTTAGGGCTAGCGGGAGTCGAGACCCAGTACTTC. The chain combines TRBV7-7 with TRBJ2-5; TRBD2 agrees at 10 bases. The CDR3 length is 15 residues. The germline V gene encodes CDR1 SSHAT and CDR2 FNYEAQ (reference sequence).

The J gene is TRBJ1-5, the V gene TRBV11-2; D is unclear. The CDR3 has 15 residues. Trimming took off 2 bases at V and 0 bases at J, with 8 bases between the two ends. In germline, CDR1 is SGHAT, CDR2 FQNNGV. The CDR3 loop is CASSLTANSNQPQHF. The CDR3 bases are TGTGCCAGCAGCTTAACAGCTAATAGCAATCAGCCCCAGCATTTT.

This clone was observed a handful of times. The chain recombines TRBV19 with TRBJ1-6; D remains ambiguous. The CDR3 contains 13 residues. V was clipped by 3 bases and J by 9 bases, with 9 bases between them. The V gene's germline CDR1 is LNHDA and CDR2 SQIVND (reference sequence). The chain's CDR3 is CASSISGSSPLHF. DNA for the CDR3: TGTGCCAGTAGTATTAGTGGGAGTTCACCCCTCCACTTT.

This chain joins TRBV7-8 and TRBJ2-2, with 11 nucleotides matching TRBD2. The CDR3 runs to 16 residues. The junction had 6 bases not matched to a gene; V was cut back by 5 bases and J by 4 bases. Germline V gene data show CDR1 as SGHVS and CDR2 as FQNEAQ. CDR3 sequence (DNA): TGTGCCAGCAGCCTTTTTGGACTAGCGGGCACCGGGGAGCTGTTTTTT. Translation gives CASSLFGLAGTGELFF. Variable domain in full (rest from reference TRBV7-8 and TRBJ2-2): GAGVSQSPRYKVAKRGQDVALRCDPISGHVSLFWYQQALGQGPEFLTYFQNEAQLDKSGLPSDRFFAERPEGSVSTLKIQRTQQEDSAVYLCASSLFGLAGTGELFFGEGSRLTVL.

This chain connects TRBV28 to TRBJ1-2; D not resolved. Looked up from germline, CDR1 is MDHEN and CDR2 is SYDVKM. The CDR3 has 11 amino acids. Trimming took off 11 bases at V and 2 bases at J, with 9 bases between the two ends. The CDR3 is CASAGNYGYTF. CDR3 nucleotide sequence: TGTGCCTCCGCGGGGAACTATGGCTACACCTTC.